This passage covers 12 T cell receptor beta chains from one sample sequenced in a study of tumor-infiltrating lymphocytes in primary liver carcinoma. Each 20-30 mg portion of unsorted bulk tissue served as the source for co-extraction of RNA and DNA. A primer matching the constant region was used to make TCR beta cDNA from 500 to 650 ng of total RNA. Amplification in three nested multiplex PCR rounds with slightly modified ARM-PCR gave rise to TCR beta libraries. Researchers ran the first two PCR rounds for approximately 10 cycles each with TRBV1-TRBV30 forward primers and a C-beta reverse primer. TCRdb ran MiXCR on the multiplex PCR reads and lists one entry per CDR3 protein. The table lists 90,000 to 150,000 distinct CDR3 sequences, about two thirds of them singletons, with roughly 8.1% in the top ten. Sequencing input: tumor-adjacent normal liver tissue. The receptors come from a woman aged 55-75 years with primary liver carcinoma and hepatitis B virus infection.

Of note for this clonotype: Sequence at one end of the junction differs from germline and may be a read error. The genes are TRBV12-3 or TRBV12-4 and TRBJ2-3, with 7 bases lining up with TRBD2. The CDR3 totals 15 residues. In DNA, the CDR3 is TGTGACAGCAGTCTCGGGCGGGAGCACACAGATACGAAGTATTTT. Protein sequence: CDSSLGREHTDTKYF.

On this clonotype itself: The missing conserved phenylalanine or tryptophan at the end of this CDR3 makes a read error likely. The V gene is TRBV29-1, the J gene TRBJ2-1, with a weak D call TRBD2 (6 bases). CDR3 length: 18 residues. Germline V gene data show CDR1 as SQVTM and CDR2 as ANQGSEA. Here the CDR3 DNA reads TGCAGTGTTGAAGGGGACTCGGAGTCGGGTCCGGGCTACAATGAGCAGTTCTTA. Its protein product is CSVEGDSESGPGYNEQFL.

J is TRBJ2-1 and V is TRBV11-2; D tentatively reads TRBD1 or TRBD2 (6 bases each). V gave up 5 bases and J gave up 0 bases, with 17 bases separating them. Germline V lookup: CDR1 SGHAT, CDR2 FQNNGV. The length of the CDR3 is 17 residues. The CDR3 DNA reads TGTGCCAGCAGCCCCCAAAGGGGGAGGAACTCCTACAATGAGCAGTTCTTC. Its protein is CASSPQRGRNSYNEQFF.

A note on this clonotype: A junction end diverges from the germline sequence, so it may reflect a read error. The chain has TRBV29-1 and TRBJ2-3; D is perhaps TRBD1 or TRBD2 (7 bases each). Germline assignment: CDR1 SQVTM and CDR2 ANQGSEA. The CDR3 has 16 amino acids. CDR3 nucleotide sequence: TGTAGCGTTCATTCGTTACAGGGAGGGGGCACAGAAACGCAGTATTTT. It encodes CSVHSLQGGGTETQYF.

Comments on this clonotype: A much larger clone lies a single base off, so this may be a read error. The chain has TRBV28 and TRBJ1-1; 7 bases fit TRBD1. CDR1 and CDR2 from the germline V gene are MDHEN and SYDVKM. The CDR3 totals 15 residues. The CDR3 is CVSSPLDREDTEAFF. CDR3 in DNA: TGTGTCAGCAGTCCCCTCGACAGGGAGGACACTGAAGCTTTCTTT.

A word on this clonotype: Being one base from a much bigger clone, this may be a read error. The rearrangement links TRBV28 to TRBJ1-2; D possibly corresponds to TRBD1 (5 bases). CDR1 is MDHEN, CDR2 SYDVKM, per germline. Deletions cut 4 bases from V and 1 base from J, with 13 bases between. This CDR3 is built from 15 residues. CDR3 in amino acids: CASSSDGGFNYGYTF. CDR3 nucleotide sequence: TGTGCCAGCAGTTCCGATGGGGGATTTAACTATGGCTACACCTTC.

Note on this clonotype: One end of the junction does not line up with germline, which may come from a read error. The chain is built from TRBV12-3 or TRBV12-4 and TRBJ2-1; a possible D gene is TRBD2 (5 bases). The CDR3 is 13 amino acids. The CDR3, as DNA: TGTGCCAGCAGTTTCGGGAACCCAAATGAGCGGTTCTTC. The encoded protein is CASSFGNPNERFF.

A note on this clonotype: No conserved phenylalanine or tryptophan is present at the end of the CDR3, so a read error is the likely explanation. It is unclear where the CDR3 begins or ends on the DNA, so no DNA is shown, and the CDR3 is as TCRdb lists it. The chain has TRBV29-1 and TRBJ1-1. 13 amino acids form the CDR3, both terminal residues included. Germline V CDR1 and CDR2: SQVTM, ANQGSEA. The CDR3 region is CSVDRTSGTEAFL.

The gene calls are TRBV11-2 and TRBJ2-7; D possibly corresponds to TRBD1 (6 bases). This CDR3 is 18 amino acids long. The ends were cut back, 0 bases at V and 2 bases at J, with 20 bases in the middle. Germline-derived CDR1 and CDR2 are SGHAT and FQNNGV. CDR3 bases: TGTGCCAGCAGCTTAGATATCCCGGACAGACAAGCGGCCTACGAGCAGTACTTC. Protein sequence: CASSLDIPDRQAAYEQYF.

Many counts were recorded for this clonotype. The chain recombines TRBV28 with TRBJ2-5; 16 nucleotides line up with TRBD2. Germline CDR1 reads MDHEN; CDR2 reads SYDVKM. The J segment lost 4 bases and the V segment lost 4 bases, leaving 6 bases of the junction unmatched. CDR3 length equals 17 residues. The CDR3 spells CASSSGTSGRASETQYF. The DNA for the CDR3 is TGTGCCAGCAGTTCCGGGACTAGCGGGAGGGCCTCAGAGACCCAGTACTTC.

In this sample, this clonotype is large. This chain connects TRBV10-2 to TRBJ2-4, with a weak D call TRBD1 (5 bases). V dropped 0 bases and J dropped 8 bases, with 11 bases sitting between them. The CDR3 spans 14 residues. Germline-derived CDR1 and CDR2 are WSHSY and SAAADI. Here the CDR3 reads CASSESRGWDIQYF. The CDR3 DNA reads TGCGCCAGCAGTGAGTCAAGGGGATGGGACATTCAGTACTTC.

To note about this clonotype: It may be a read error: a sequence one base away is much more abundant. This chain uses TRBV7-9 with TRBJ2-7, with D perhaps TRBD2 (5 bases). The CDR3 length is 13 residues. CDR1 is SEHNR and CDR2 is FQNEAQ in the germline V gene (reference sequence). The CDR3 bases are TGTGCCAGCACCCTACTAGGGTCCTTCGAGCAGTACTTC. Protein product: CASTLLGSFEQYF. The full variable domain, in which reference TRBV7-9 and TRBJ2-7 provide the parts outside the CDR3, is DTGVSQNPRHKITKRGQNVTFRCDPISEHNRLYWYRQTLGQGPEFLTYFQNEAQLEKSRLLSDRFSAERPKGSFSTLEIQRTEQGDSAMYLCASTLLGSFEQYFGPGTRLTVT.